Listed below are T cell receptor beta chains from one sample, sequenced in a study of blood T cell repertoires in COVID-19. Repertoires were generated with immunoSEQ multiplex PCR, while TCRdb's copy carries only in-frame clones and drops some. Of around 280,000 clones in the sample, around 90% were seen once. Material: PBMCs or T cells enriched from blood (not recorded which). These receptors came from a woman between 40 and 50 years old who had recovered from COVID-19. The CDR3 runs from the conserved cysteine through the conserved F or W. The D gene is left open where the match is weak. Expanded clones are given a class, and other clones once, few, many or no size at all.

-	14	TRBV10-1	TRBD1	TRBJ2-5	TGCGCCAGCCCTAGACAGGGTGCCCCAGAGACCCAGTACTTC	CASPRQGAPETQYF
-	12	TRBV3-1/TRBV3-2	-	TRBJ1-5	TGTGCCAGCAGCCAAGATACCGGTCCCCAGCATTTT	CASSQDTGPQHF
-	15	TRBV5-1	TRBD2	TRBJ2-1	TGCGCCAGCAGCGACGCTAGCGGGAGTTTTAATGAGCAGTTCTTC	CASSDASGSFNEQFF
-	14	TRBV7-8	-	TRBJ2-7	TGTGCCAGCAGCTTAATGCAGGGTTACTACGAGCAGTACTTC	CASSLMQGYYEQYF
once	15	TRBV4-3	-	TRBJ2-7	TGCGCCAGCAGCCAAGATGTCCTCGGGGGAGTCGAGCAGTACTTC	CASSQDVLGGVEQYF
-	15	TRBV5-6	-	TRBJ1-1	TGTGCCAGCAGCTTGGAACGGGGTCAAGACACTGAAGCTTTCTTT	CASSLERGQDTEAFF
-	14	TRBV2	-	TRBJ2-7	TGTGCCGGGAGCCAGGGGTACACCTCCTACGAGCAGTACTTC	CAGSQGYTSYEQYF
once	17	TRBV7-2	-	TRBJ2-7	TGTGCCAGCAGTTTCCCAGGACAGACGGGAGGTTACTACGAGCAGTACTTC	CASSFPGQTGGYYEQYF
-	14	TRBV28	-	TRBJ1-6	TGTGCCAGCAGTTCAGTCCCGGAGGTTTCACCCCTCCACTTT	CASSSVPEVSPLHF
few	13	TRBV28	-	TRBJ2-7	TGTGCCAGCAGTTTTGCGTCGTCCTACGAGCAGTACTTC	CASSFASSYEQYF
-	13	TRBV14	-	TRBJ2-1	TGTGCCAGCAGCCAAGATCTAAGGGGGGAGCAGTTCTTC	CASSQDLRGEQFF
-	16	TRBV5-5	TRBD1	TRBJ2-5	TGTGCCAGCAGCTTGGCCGGGACAGGGGTTGTGGAGACCCAGTACTTC	CASSLAGTGVVETQYF
-	18	TRBV3-1/TRBV3-2	TRBD1	TRBJ1-3	TGTGCCAGCAGCCAAACCGGGACAGGGCGACTCTCTGGAAACACCATATATTTT	CASSQTGTGRLSGNTIYF
-	17	TRBV4-3	-	TRBJ2-2	TGCGCCAGCAGCCAAGATCGGACAGCCCCTAACACCGGGGAGCTGTTTTTT	CASSQDRTAPNTGELFF
-	15	TRBV7-2	TRBD1	TRBJ1-2	TGTGCCAGCAGCTTAGCGACCGGGACAGGGGAAGGCTACACCTTC	CASSLATGTGEGYTF
-	14	TRBV10-1	TRBD1	TRBJ2-2	TGCGCCAGCATAAGGACAGGGGGTACCGGGGAGCTGTTTTTT	CASIRTGGTGELFF
-	14	TRBV28	-	TRBJ1-4	TGTGCCAGCAGTAAAGGGGGTCGTAATGAAAAACTGTTTTTT	CASSKGGRNEKLFF
-	16	TRBV29-1	TRBD2	TRBJ2-2	TGCAGCGTTAAGGAGCGGGAGGGCCCATTAACCGGGGAGCTGTTTTTT	CSVKEREGPLTGELFF
-	15	TRBV19	TRBD1	TRBJ1-5	TGTGCCAGTAGAGCCGACAGGGCCAGCAATCAGCCCCAGCATTTT	CASRADRASNQPQHF
-	15	TRBV7-9	-	TRBJ1-2	TGTGCCAGCAGCACGACACCCAGAGCTAACTATGGCTACACCTTC	CASSTTPRANYGYTF
few	18	TRBV9	TRBD2	TRBJ2-2	TGTGCCAGCAGCGTAGCGGGACTAGCGGATGGGTACACCGGGGAGCTGTTTTTT	CASSVAGLADGYTGELFF
-	14	TRBV28	TRBD1	TRBJ1-2	TGTGCCAGCAGTTCGCCGGGACAGGGTGACGGCTACACCTTC	CASSSPGQGDGYTF
-	15	TRBV6-6	TRBD2	TRBJ2-5	TGTGCCAGCAGCTCCCGCGGGGGGCGGGGAGAGACCCAGTACTTC	CASSSRGGRGETQYF
once	14	TRBV6-5	-	TRBJ2-7	TGTGCCAGCAGTTACCAAGTAGGGGTCGAAGAGCAGTACTTC	CASSYQVGVEEQYF
-	15	TRBV4-1	TRBD1	TRBJ1-1	TGCGCCAGCAGCCCCCCCTACAGGGGGAACACTGAAGCTTTCTTT	CASSPPYRGNTEAFF
-	15	TRBV4-1	-	TRBJ2-3	TGCGCCAGCAGCCAATTCAGGAAGTCCACAGATACGCAGTATTTT	CASSQFRKSTDTQYF
-	16	TRBV7-2	TRBD2	TRBJ2-2	TGTGCCAGCAGTCTTGGACTAGCGGGATATTCCGGGGAGCTGTTTTTT	CASSLGLAGYSGELFF
-	13	TRBV27	TRBD1	TRBJ1-2	TGTGCCAGCAGCCGGACAGGGGTCTATGGCTACACCTTC	CASSRTGVYGYTF
-	15	TRBV11-2	-	TRBJ1-3	TGTGCCAGCAGCGCCCCCGGGAGCTCTGGAAACACCATATATTTT	CASSAPGSSGNTIYF
-	17	TRBV19	-	TRBJ2-5	TGTGCCAGTAGTATGTACCCCATTCGGGGGTTTGAAGAGACCCAGTACTTC	CASSMYPIRGFEETQYF